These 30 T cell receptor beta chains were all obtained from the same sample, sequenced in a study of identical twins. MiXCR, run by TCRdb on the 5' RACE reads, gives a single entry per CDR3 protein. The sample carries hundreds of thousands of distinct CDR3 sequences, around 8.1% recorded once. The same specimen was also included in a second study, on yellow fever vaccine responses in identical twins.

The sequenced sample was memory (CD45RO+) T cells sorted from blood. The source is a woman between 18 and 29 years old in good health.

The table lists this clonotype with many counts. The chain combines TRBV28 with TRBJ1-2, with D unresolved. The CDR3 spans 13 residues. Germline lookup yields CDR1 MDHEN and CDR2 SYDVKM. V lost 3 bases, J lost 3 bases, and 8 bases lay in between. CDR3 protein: CASSLRIYYGYTF. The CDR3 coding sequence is TGTGCCAGCAGTTTGAGGATTTACTATGGCTACACCTTC.

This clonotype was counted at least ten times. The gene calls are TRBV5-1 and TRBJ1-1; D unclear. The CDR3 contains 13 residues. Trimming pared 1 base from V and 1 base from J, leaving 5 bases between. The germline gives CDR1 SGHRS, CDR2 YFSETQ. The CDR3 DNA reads TGCGCCAGCAGCTTGACGCGGAACACTGAAGCTTTCTTT. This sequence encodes CASSLTRNTEAFF.

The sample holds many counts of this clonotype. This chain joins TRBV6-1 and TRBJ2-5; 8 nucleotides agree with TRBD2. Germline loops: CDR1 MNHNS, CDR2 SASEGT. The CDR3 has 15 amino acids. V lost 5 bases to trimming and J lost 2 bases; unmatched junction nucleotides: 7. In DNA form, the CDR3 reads TGTGCCAGCAGTCTAAGATCTAGCGGGCAAGAGACCCAGTACTTC. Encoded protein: CASSLRSSGQETQYF.

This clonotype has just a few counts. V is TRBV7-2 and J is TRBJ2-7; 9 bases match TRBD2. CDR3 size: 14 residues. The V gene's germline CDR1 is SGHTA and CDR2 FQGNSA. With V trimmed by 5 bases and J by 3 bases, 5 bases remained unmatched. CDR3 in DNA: TGTGCCAGCAGCCGCGCGGGGGGGATCTACGAGCAGTACTTC. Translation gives CASSRAGGIYEQYF.

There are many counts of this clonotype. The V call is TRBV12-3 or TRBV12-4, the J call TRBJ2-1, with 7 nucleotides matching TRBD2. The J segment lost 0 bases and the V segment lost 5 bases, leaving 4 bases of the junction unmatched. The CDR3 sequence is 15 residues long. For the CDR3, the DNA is TGTGCCAGCAGTCCGCGGACTAGCTCCTACAATGAGCAGTTCTTC. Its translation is CASSPRTSSYNEQFF.

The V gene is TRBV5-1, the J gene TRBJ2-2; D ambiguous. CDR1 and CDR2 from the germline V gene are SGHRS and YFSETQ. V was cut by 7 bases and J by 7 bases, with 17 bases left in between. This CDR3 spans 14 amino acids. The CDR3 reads CASGSGQVCGELFF. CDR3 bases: TGCGCCAGCGGCTCCGGGCAGGTCTGCGGGGAGCTGTTTTTT.

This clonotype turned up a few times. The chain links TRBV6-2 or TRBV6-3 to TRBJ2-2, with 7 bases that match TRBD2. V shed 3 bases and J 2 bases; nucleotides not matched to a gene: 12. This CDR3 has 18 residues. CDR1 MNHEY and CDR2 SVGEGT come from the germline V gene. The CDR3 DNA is TGTGCCAGCAGTTATGGAGGACGGCTAGCGGTTAACACCGGGGAGCTGTTTTTT. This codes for CASSYGGRLAVNTGELFF.

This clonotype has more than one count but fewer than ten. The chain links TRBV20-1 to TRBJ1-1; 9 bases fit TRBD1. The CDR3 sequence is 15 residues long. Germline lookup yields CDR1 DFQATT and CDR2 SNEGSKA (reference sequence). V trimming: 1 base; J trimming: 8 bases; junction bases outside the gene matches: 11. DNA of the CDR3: TGCAGTGCTAGAGGATGGACAGGGGCCCGGGGGGAAGCTTTCTTT. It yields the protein CSARGWTGARGEAFF.

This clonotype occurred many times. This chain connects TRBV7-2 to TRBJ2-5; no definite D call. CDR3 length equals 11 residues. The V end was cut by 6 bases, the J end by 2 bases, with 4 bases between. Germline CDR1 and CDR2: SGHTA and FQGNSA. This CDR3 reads CASRIQETQYF. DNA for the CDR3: TGTGCCAGCAGAATACAAGAGACCCAGTACTTC.

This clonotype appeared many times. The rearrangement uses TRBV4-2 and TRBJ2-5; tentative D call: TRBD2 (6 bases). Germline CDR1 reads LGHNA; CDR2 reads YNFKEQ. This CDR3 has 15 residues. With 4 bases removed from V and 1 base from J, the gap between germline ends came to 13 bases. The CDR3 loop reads CASSPVGTAQETQYF. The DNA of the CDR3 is TGTGCCAGCAGCCCCGTCGGGACTGCCCAAGAGACCCAGTACTTC.

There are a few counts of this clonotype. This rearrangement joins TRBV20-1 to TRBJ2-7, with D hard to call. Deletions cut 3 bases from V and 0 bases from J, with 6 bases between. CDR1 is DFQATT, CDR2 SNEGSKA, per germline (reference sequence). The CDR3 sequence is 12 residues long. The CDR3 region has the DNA TGCAGTGCTAGTTCAGACTCCTACGAGCAGTACTTC. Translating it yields CSASSDSYEQYF.

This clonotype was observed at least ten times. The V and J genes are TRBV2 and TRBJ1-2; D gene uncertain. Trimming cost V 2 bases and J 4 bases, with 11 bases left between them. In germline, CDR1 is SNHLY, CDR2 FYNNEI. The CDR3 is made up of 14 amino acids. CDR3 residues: CASSEREEAYGYTF. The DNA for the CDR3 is TGTGCCAGCAGTGAAAGAGAGGAAGCCTATGGCTACACCTTC.

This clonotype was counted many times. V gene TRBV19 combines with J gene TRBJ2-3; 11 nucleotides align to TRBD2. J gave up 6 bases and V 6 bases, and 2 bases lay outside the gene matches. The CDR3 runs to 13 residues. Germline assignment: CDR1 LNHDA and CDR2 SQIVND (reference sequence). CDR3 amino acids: CASRLAGVDTQYF. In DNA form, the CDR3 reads TGTGCCAGTAGACTAGCGGGAGTGGATACGCAGTATTTT.

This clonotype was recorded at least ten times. CDR3 DNA sequence: TGTGCCACCACGGGCGAGCGGGAGGCCAATGAGCAGTTCTTC. It codes for CATTGEREANEQFF. The chain recombines TRBV12-3 or TRBV12-4 with TRBJ2-1; 9 bases are shared with TRBD2. The CDR3 covers 14 residues. After removal of 10 bases from V and 6 bases from J, the junction contained 10 bases not matched to a gene.

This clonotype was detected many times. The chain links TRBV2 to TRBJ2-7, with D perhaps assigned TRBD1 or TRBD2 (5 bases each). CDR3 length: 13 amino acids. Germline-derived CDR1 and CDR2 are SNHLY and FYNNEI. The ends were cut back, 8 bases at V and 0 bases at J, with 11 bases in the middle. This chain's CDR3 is CASGRDGSYEQYF. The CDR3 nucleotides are TGTGCCAGCGGTAGGGACGGCTCCTACGAGCAGTACTTC. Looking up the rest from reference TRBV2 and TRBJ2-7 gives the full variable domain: EPEVTQTPSHQVTQMGQEVILRCVPISNHLYFYWYRQILGQKVEFLVSFYNNEISEKSEIFDDQFSVERPDGSNFTLKIRSTKLEDSAMYFCASGRDGSYEQYFGPGTRLTVT.

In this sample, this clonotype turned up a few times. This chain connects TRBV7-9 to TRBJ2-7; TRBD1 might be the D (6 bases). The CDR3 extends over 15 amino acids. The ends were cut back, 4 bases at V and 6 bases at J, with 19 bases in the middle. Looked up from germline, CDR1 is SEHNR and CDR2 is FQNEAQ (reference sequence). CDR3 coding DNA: TGTGCCAGCAGCTCCCCGCAGGGGTTAGGGGGCGAGCAGTACTTC. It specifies CASSSPQGLGGEQYF.

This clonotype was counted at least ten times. The CDR3 loop is CSARGEDWSSYEQYF. The CDR3 DNA follows: TGCAGTGCTAGAGGAGAGGACTGGAGCTCCTACGAGCAGTACTTC. V gene TRBV20-1 combines with J gene TRBJ2-7, with TRBD2 as a possible D gene (5 bases). Deletions cut 1 base from V and 0 bases from J, with 13 bases between. The germline CDR1 and CDR2 sequences are DFQATT and SNEGSKA (reference sequence). The CDR3 runs to 15 residues.

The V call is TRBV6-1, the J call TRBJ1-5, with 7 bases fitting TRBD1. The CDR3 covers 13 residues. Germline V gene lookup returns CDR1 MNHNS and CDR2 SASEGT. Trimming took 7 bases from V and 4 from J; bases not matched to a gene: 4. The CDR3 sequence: CASKYRGNQPQHF. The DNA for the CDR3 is TGTGCCAGCAAGTACAGGGGAAATCAGCCCCAGCATTTT.

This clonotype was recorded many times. DNA for the CDR3: TGTGCCAGCAGTTTTGGAGCGGGGGGCCGCACAGATACGCAGTATTTT. It translates to CASSFGAGGRTDTQYF. V is TRBV12-3 or TRBV12-4 and J is TRBJ2-3, with 9 bases lining up with TRBD2. The CDR3 covers 16 residues. With 3 bases clipped from V and 1 base from J, the junction kept 5 bases outside the gene matches.

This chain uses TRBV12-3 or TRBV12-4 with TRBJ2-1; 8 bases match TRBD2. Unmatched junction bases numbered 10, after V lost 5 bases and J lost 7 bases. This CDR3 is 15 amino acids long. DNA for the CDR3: TGTGCCAGCAGTCCGGGGGGGGCGCGACGGAATGAGCAGTTCTTC. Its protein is CASSPGGARRNEQFF.

CDR3 nucleotide sequence: TGTGCCAGCGGGACAGTAGGCTATTCTAACAATGAGCAGTTCTTC. Amino acid sequence: CASGTVGYSNNEQFF. The genes are TRBV2 and TRBJ2-1; 7 nucleotides match TRBD1. With 8 bases clipped from V and 5 bases from J, the junction kept 12 bases outside the gene matches. CDR1 SNHLY and CDR2 FYNNEI come from the germline V gene. There are 15 residues in the CDR3.

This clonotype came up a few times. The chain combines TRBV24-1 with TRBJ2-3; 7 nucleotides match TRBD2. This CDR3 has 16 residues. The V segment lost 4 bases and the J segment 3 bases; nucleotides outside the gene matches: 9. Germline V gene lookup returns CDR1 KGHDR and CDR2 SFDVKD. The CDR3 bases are TGTGCCACCAGTGAAGAAGGGCGGGGGACGACAGATACGCAGTATTTT. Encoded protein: CATSEEGRGTTDTQYF.

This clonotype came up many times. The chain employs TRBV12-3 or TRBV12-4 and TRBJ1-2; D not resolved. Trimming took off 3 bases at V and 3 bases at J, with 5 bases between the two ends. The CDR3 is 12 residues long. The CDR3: CASSFGDYGYTF. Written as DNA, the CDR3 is TGTGCCAGCAGTTTCGGGGACTATGGCTACACCTTC.

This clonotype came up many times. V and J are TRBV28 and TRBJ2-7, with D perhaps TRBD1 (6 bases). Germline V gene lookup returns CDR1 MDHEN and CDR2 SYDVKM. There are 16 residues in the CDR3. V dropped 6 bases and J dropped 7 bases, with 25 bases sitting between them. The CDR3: CASRRQVSIYSLEQYF. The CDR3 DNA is TGTGCCAGCAGACGACAGGTTTCCATCTATAGTTTGGAGCAGTACTTC.

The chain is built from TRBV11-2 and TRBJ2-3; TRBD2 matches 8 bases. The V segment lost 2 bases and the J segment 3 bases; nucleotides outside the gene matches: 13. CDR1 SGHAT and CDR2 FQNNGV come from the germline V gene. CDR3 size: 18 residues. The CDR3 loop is CASSLRGGLAGRTDTQYF. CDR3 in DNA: TGTGCCAGCAGCTTAAGGGGGGGGCTAGCGGGCAGAACAGATACGCAGTATTTT.

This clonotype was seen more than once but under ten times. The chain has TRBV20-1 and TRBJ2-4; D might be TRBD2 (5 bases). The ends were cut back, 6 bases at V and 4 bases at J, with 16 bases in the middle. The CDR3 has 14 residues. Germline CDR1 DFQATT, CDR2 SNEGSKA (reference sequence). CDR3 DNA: TGCAGTGCACACCTAGCTTACCCTAAAAACATTCAGTACTTC. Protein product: CSAHLAYPKNIQYF.

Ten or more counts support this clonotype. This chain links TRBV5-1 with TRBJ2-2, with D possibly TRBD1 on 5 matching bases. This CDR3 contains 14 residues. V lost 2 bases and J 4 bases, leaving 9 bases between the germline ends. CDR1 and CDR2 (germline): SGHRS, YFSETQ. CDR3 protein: CASSLRQGTGELFF. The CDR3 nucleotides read TGCGCCAGCAGCTTAAGGCAGGGCACCGGGGAGCTGTTTTTT.

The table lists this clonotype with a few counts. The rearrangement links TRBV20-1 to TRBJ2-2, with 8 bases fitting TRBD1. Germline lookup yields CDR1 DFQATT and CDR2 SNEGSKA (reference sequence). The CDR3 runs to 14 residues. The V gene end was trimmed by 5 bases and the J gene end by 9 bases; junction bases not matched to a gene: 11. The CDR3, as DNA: TGCAGTGCTTCGCGGACAGGGACGATACGGGAGCTGTTTTTT. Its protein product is CSASRTGTIRELFF.

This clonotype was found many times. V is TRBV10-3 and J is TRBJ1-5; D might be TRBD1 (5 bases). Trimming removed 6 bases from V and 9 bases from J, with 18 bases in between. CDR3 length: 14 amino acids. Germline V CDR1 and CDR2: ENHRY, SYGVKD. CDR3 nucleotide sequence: TGTGCCATCAGAGACAGTACCAAAGCGACGCCCCAGCATTTT. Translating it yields CAIRDSTKATPQHF.

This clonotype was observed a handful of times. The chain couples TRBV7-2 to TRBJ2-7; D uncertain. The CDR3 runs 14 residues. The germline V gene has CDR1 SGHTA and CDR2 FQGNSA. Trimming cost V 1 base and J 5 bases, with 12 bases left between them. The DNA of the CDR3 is TGTGCCAGCAGCTTAGAGGGATCGGTACACGAGCAGTACTTC. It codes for CASSLEGSVHEQYF. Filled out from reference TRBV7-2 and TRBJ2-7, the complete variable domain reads GAGVSQSPSNKVTEKGKDVELRCDPISGHTALYWYRQSLGQGLEFLIYFQGNSAPDKSGLPSDRFSAERTGGSVSTLTIQRTQQEDSAVYLCASSLEGSVHEQYFGPGTRLTVT.